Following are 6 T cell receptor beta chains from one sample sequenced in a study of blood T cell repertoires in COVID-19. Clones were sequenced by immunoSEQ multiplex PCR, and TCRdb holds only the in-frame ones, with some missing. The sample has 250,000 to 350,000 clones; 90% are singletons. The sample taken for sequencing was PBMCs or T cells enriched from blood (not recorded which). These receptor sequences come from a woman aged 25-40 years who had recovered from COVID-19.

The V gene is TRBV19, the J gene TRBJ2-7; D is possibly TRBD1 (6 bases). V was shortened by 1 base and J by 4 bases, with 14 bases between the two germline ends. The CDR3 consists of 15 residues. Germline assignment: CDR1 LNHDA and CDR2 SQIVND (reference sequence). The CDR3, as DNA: TGTGCCAGTAGTATAGTCGCAGGGGCCCAATACGAGCAGTACTTC. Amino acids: CASSIVAGAQYEQYF.

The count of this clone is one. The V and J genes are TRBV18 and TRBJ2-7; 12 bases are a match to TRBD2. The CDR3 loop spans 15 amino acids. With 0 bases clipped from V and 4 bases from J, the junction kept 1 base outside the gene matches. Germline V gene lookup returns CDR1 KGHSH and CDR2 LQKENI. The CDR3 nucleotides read TGTGCCAGCTCACCACCGACTAGCGGGAGTTACGAGCAGTACTTC. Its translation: CASSPPTSGSYEQYF.

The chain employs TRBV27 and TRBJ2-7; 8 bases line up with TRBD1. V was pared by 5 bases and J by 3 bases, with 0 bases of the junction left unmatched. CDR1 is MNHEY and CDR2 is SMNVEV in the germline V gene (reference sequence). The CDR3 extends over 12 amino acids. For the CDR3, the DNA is TGTGCCAGCAGTGACAGGGGCTACGAGCAGTACTTC. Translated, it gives CASSDRGYEQYF.

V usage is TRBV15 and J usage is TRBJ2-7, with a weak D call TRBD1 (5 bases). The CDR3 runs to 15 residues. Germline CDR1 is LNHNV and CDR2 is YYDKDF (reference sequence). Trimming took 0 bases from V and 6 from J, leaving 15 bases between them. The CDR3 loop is CATSRDRAGYSEQYF. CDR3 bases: TGTGCCACCAGCAGAGATAGGGCAGGGTACTCCGAGCAGTACTTC.

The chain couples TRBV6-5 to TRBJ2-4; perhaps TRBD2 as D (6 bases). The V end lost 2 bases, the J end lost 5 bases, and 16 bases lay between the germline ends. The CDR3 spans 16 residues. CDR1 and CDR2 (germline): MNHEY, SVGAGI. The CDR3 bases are TGTGCCAGCAGTTACACCCTGGCCACGGGAGAAAACATTCAGTACTTC. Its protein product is CASSYTLATGENIQYF.

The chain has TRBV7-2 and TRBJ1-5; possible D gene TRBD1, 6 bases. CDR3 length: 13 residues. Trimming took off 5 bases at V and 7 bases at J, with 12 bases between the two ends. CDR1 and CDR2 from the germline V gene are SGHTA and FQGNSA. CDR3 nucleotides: TGTGCCAGCAGCGCACAGGGTCAGCAGCCCCAGCATTTT. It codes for CASSAQGQQPQHF.